The entry below describes one T cell receptor (beta chain). Methods used by the authors: Reference gene primer amplification yielded estimated nucleated cell counts. TCRdb's copy holds only in-frame clones and misses some; the assay was immunoSEQ multiplex PCR. V and J calls and clone size follow that table, whereas D and trimming were derived from the DNA. The data show roughly 81,000 clones, 90% to 95% seen once. The data stem from a study of blood T cell repertoires in COVID-19. The overall study: Acute and convalescent COVID-19 specimens originated in the United States, Italy and Spain. From T cells, B-cell-depleted T cells, or PBMCs came the material, which was cDNA or gDNA.

Per the germline V gene, CDR1 is MGHRA and CDR2 is YSYEKL. The CDR3 length is 16 residues. J lost 2 bases, V lost 4 bases, and 11 bases had no gene match. Sequencing was done on a sample of peripheral blood. This chain joins TRBV4-1 and TRBJ2-7; 7 bases line up with TRBD1. The origin of this receptor is a woman in her 50s in a cohort sampled during active COVID-19. DNA of the CDR3: TGCGCCAGCAGCCGGGGACCGGGACAGAAAACCTACGAGCAGTACTTC. It translates to CASSRGPGQKTYEQYF.